The 19 T cell receptor beta chains below all came from one sample that was sequenced in a study of T cell responses to AZD1222 COVID-19 vaccine. Using immunoSEQ multiplex PCR, the repertoire was profiled, and TCRdb retains in-frame clones only, with some absent. The sample has more than 90,000 clones; roughly 86% are singletons. The sequencing here drew on peripheral blood, taken 28 days after the second AZD1222 dose. Every receptor here comes from an adult who received the AZD1222 COVID-19 vaccine.

This clone has ten or more counts. The chain combines TRBV14 with TRBJ1-1; 9 nucleotides match TRBD1. The germline gives CDR1 SGHDN, CDR2 FVKESK. J lost 0 bases, V lost 5 bases, and 4 bases had no gene match. This CDR3 comprises 15 residues. The CDR3 region is CASSAQGALNTEAFF. DNA of the CDR3: TGTGCCAGCAGCGCACAGGGGGCGTTGAACACTGAAGCTTTCTTT.

The gene calls are TRBV11-3 and TRBJ2-7, with 8 bases lining up with TRBD1. V lost 2 bases, J lost 6 bases, and 3 bases stayed unmatched. CDR3 length: 13 amino acids. Looked up from germline, CDR1 is SGHNT and CDR2 is YENEEA. The CDR3 nucleotides are TGTGCCAGCAGCTTATTGACAGGGGTCGAGCAGTACTTC. Encoded protein: CASSLLTGVEQYF.

This clone was recorded only once. As DNA, the CDR3 is TGCGCCAGCAGCCATCTGGGACAGGGAGGAGGCTATGGCTACACCTTC. Its translation is CASSHLGQGGGYGYTF. The J gene is TRBJ1-2, the V gene TRBV4-3; 9 bases map to TRBD1. The CDR3 extends over 16 amino acids. The J segment lost 4 bases and the V segment lost 3 bases, leaving 9 bases of the junction unmatched. Germline V CDR1 and CDR2: LGHNA, YSLEER.

V gene TRBV3-1 (or the pseudogene TRBV3-2) combines with J gene TRBJ2-5; TRBD2 matches 7 bases. The CDR3 spans 13 residues. Unmatched junction bases numbered 1, after V lost 2 bases and J lost 4 bases. Germline CDR1 LGHDT, CDR2 YNNKEL (reference sequence). DNA of the CDR3: TGTGCCAGCAGCCAATGGGAGGGAGAGACCCAGTACTTC. Translated, it gives CASSQWEGETQYF.

The chain has TRBV7-2 and TRBJ1-2; D unclear. V lost 3 bases and J 2 bases, leaving 10 bases between the germline ends. Germline V gives CDR1 SGHTA, CDR2 FQGNSA. The CDR3 extends over 14 amino acids. The CDR3 region is CASSFVVENYGYTF. In nucleotides, the CDR3 is TGTGCCAGCAGCTTTGTCGTCGAAAACTATGGCTACACCTTC.

The chain links TRBV4-2 to TRBJ1-2, with no clear D. The CDR3 contains 15 residues. Germline V gives CDR1 LGHNA, CDR2 YNFKEQ. V lost 0 bases and J 0 bases, leaving 8 bases between the germline ends. The CDR3, as DNA: TGTGCCAGCAGCCAAGAGTCACTACCTAACTATGGCTACACCTTC. This encodes CASSQESLPNYGYTF.

The J gene is TRBJ1-5, the V gene TRBV11-2; the D is unclear. This CDR3 contains 15 residues. CDR1 and CDR2 (germline): SGHAT, FQNNGV. V lost 1 base, J lost 0 bases, and 7 bases lay in between. The chain's CDR3 is CASSLGRSSNQPQHF. CDR3 DNA sequence: TGTGCCAGCAGCTTAGGACGCTCTAGCAATCAGCCCCAGCATTTT.

This sequence joins TRBV5-4 and TRBJ2-7; D may be TRBD1 or TRBD2 (5 bases each). The germline V gene encodes CDR1 SGHNT and CDR2 YYREEE (reference sequence). The CDR3 has 15 amino acids. Trimming cost V 0 bases and J 2 bases, with 12 bases left between them. The CDR3 is CASSLGGTVTYEQYF. The CDR3 DNA reads TGTGCCAGCAGCTTGGGAGGGACCGTGACCTACGAGCAGTACTTC. Complete variable domain (other parts from reference TRBV5-4 and TRBJ2-7): ETGVTQSPTHLIKTRGQQVTLRCSSQSGHNTVSWYQQALGQGPQFIFQYYREEENGRGNFPPRFSGLQFPNYSSELNVNALELDDSALYLCASSLGGTVTYEQYFGPGTRLTVT.

The chain combines TRBV3-1 (or the pseudogene TRBV3-2) with TRBJ1-6; 8 bases map to TRBD1. Germline lookup yields CDR1 LGHDT and CDR2 YNNKEL (reference sequence). V gave up 5 bases and J gave up 8 bases; unmatched junction bases: 5. This CDR3 is built from 14 residues. CDR3 protein: CASSYGQGDSPLHF. The CDR3 bases are TGTGCCAGCAGCTACGGACAGGGCGATTCACCCCTCCACTTT.

The chain links TRBV9 to TRBJ2-7; a weak D match, TRBD2 (6 bases). The CDR3 extends over 15 amino acids. Germline V CDR1 and CDR2: SGDLS, YYNGEE. Trimming shortened V by 3 bases and J by 2 bases, and 15 bases separated the two germline ends. Written as DNA, the CDR3 is TGTGCCAGCAGCGCTTCGGGACTCTTTGCCTACGAGCAGTACTTC. Amino acids: CASSASGLFAYEQYF.

The gene calls are TRBV7-2 and TRBJ2-5; 7 bases align to TRBD1. The CDR3 sequence is 12 residues long. CDR1 is SGHTA and CDR2 is FQGNSA in the germline V gene. V lost 6 bases, J lost 5 bases, and 3 bases stayed unmatched. CDR3 residues: CASSFRGETQYF. The CDR3 nucleotides are TGTGCCAGCAGTTTCAGGGGGGAGACCCAGTACTTC.

The gene calls are TRBV18 and TRBJ1-4; D perhaps matches TRBD1 (5 bases). CDR1 and CDR2 from the germline V gene are KGHSH and LQKENI. The CDR3 has 14 residues. Trimming stripped 2 bases from V and 7 bases from J, with 11 bases between. The CDR3 loop reads CASSPSGLSEKLFF. For the CDR3, the DNA is TGTGCCAGCTCACCATCAGGGTTGAGTGAAAAACTGTTTTTT.

The V gene is TRBV6-5, the J gene TRBJ1-1; 7 positions agree with TRBD1. There are 12 residues in the CDR3. The V gene's germline CDR1 is MNHEY and CDR2 SVGAGI. V shed 6 bases, J shed 8 bases, and the junction held 6 bases outside the gene matches. CDR3 protein: CASRPLTGEAFF. The CDR3 region has the DNA TGTGCCAGCAGGCCCTTGACAGGGGAAGCTTTCTTT.

The chain carries TRBV27 and TRBJ1-1; D gene unclear. Germline V gene lookup returns CDR1 MNHEY and CDR2 SMNVEV (reference sequence). The CDR3 is 12 residues long. V was trimmed by 6 bases and J by 4 bases, leaving 9 bases between them. The DNA of the CDR3 is TGTGCCAGCAGCCTCGCCGGCACTGAAGCTTTCTTT. As protein: CASSLAGTEAFF.

This clone was counted a single time. The V and J genes are TRBV11-2 and TRBJ1-5, with a weak D call TRBD1 (6 bases). V gave up 5 bases and J gave up 6 bases, with 17 bases separating them. The CDR3 totals 15 residues. Germline CDR1 SGHAT, CDR2 FQNNGV. CDR3 amino acids: CASSKAGGRSQPQHF. The CDR3 DNA follows: TGTGCCAGCAGCAAGGCCGGGGGGCGAAGTCAGCCCCAGCATTTT.

The gene calls are TRBV6-6 and TRBJ2-7, with D hard to call. The V end lost 0 bases, the J end lost 7 bases, and 7 bases lay between the germline ends. The CDR3 is made up of 12 amino acids. CDR1 MNHNY and CDR2 SVGAGI come from the germline V gene (reference sequence). Here the CDR3 reads CASSYSIREQYF. The CDR3 nucleotides are TGTGCCAGCAGTTACTCGATCAGGGAGCAGTACTTC.

The chain uses TRBV19 and TRBJ2-5; no clear D. Trimming took off 2 bases at V and 7 bases at J, with 14 bases between the two ends. Germline V lookup: CDR1 LNHDA, CDR2 SQIVND (reference sequence). This CDR3 has 14 amino acids. The CDR3 bases are TGTGCCAGTAGTATAAGGGCGCTTGGTGGGACCCAGTACTTC. Translating it yields CASSIRALGGTQYF.

The chain is built from TRBV5-1 and TRBJ1-1; D unresolved. CDR1 is SGHRS, CDR2 YFSETQ, per germline. The CDR3 extends over 14 amino acids. V gave up 4 bases and J gave up 4 bases, with 14 bases separating them. The DNA of the CDR3 is TGCGCCAGCAGCCCGTGGGAGACGGCCACTGAAGCTTTCTTT. Amino acid sequence: CASSPWETATEAFF.

The table lists this clone with a count of one. The chain's CDR3 is CASSSWATGELFF. CDR3 DNA: TGTGCCAGCAGCTCCTGGGCCACCGGGGAGCTGTTTTTT. The chain combines TRBV11-3 with TRBJ2-2; D is undetermined. Trimming shortened V by 4 bases and J by 4 bases, and 7 bases separated the two germline ends. Germline V gives CDR1 SGHNT, CDR2 YENEEA. This CDR3 spans 13 amino acids.